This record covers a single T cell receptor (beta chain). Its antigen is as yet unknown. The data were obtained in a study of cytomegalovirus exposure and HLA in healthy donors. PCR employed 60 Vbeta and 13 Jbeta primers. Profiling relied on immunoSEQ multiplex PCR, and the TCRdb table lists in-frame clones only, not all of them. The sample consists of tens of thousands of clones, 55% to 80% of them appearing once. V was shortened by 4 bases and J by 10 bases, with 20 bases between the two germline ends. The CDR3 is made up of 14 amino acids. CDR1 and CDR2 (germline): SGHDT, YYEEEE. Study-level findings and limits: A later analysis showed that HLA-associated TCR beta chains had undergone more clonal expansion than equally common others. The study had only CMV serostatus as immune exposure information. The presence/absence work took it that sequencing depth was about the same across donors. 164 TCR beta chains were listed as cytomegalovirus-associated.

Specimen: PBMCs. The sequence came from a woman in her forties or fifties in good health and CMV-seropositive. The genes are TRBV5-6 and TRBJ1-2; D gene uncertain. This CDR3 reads CASSPPGALEDYTF. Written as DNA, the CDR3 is TGTGCCAGCAGCCCCCCGGGAGCCCTCGAGGACTACACCTTC.